This is a list of T cell receptor beta chains from one sample in a study of T-cell memory formation after mild COVID-19. Each CDR3 protein is one row after TCRdb ran MiXCR on the 5' RACE reads. The sample includes approximately 440,000 distinct CDR3 sequences, approximately 20% seen only once; the top ten take roughly 8%. The sequencing sample was made of PBMCs or a T cell subset sorted from them (not recorded which). The receptors were sampled from an adult woman who had mild COVID-19 (a few samples of this study predate the infection). Cell type and time point are not known. Both conserved end residues are trimmed from each CDR3. A D gene is named only where the DNA matches it firmly.

>NA|TRBV29-1|TRBJ1-2
SSSPGGNYGYT
>TRBD1|TRBV9|TRBJ1-1
ASSGDRGPGEAF
>NA|TRBV18|TRBJ2-1
ASSTTWTAHDEQF
>NA|TRBV11-2|TRBJ1-1
ASSGNEAF
>NA|TRBV12-3/TRBV12-4|TRBJ1-2
ASSPGERLYGYT
>NA|TRBV20-1|TRBJ2-3
SARKGAGTGADTQY
>TRBD2|TRBV5-1|TRBJ2-4
ASSRDPGLAGILAKNIQY
>NA|TRBV6-1|TRBJ1-2
ASSATRGAVGVNYGYT
>NA|TRBV12-3/TRBV12-4|TRBJ1-1
ASSLSLLNTEAF
>TRBD1|TRBV7-6|TRBJ2-3
ASSLAQGTDTQY
>NA|TRBV20-1|TRBJ1-1
SAVIMNNEAF
>TRBD2|TRBV14|TRBJ2-3
ACSQLLAGELDTQY
>TRBD1|TRBV7-9|TRBJ2-2
ASKTGGTGELF
>TRBD2|TRBV9|TRBJ2-5
ASSVGTIAGARETQY
>TRBD1|TRBV5-1|TRBJ2-5
ASSDRGGVVETQY
>NA|TRBV27|TRBJ2-6
ASGTPWGSGANVLT
>TRBD2|TRBV5-1|TRBJ2-5
ASSSKLTSGVSWTQY
>NA|TRBV20-1|TRBJ2-3
SASLLGPSTDTQY
>NA|TRBV19|TRBJ1-1
ASSMQNTEAF
>NA|TRBV7-2|TRBJ2-7
ASSALDSSYYEQY
>NA|TRBV7-9|TRBJ1-1
ASSLTGNGRAF
>NA|TRBV7-8|TRBJ1-2
ASSLVRNTNYGYT
>TRBD1|TRBV12-3/TRBV12-4|TRBJ2-2
ASSLRGTGGFRELF
>NA|TRBV12-3/TRBV12-4|TRBJ2-1
ASSTGTAQGGEQF
>NA|TRBV7-8|TRBJ2-7
ASSLRFRRLQPSYEQY
>TRBD1|TRBV25-1|TRBJ2-3
ASRTGQGVDTQY
>NA|TRBV7-2|TRBJ2-1
ASSLELRRGVNEQF
>TRBD1|TRBV30|TRBJ1-5
AWKGGTGDYQPQH
>NA|TRBV12-5|TRBJ2-1
ASGLIERGEQF
>NA|TRBV27|TRBJ1-2
ASSSLDIIGYT
>NA|TRBV6-5|TRBJ2-7
ASSYSSRDEQY
>NA|TRBV29-1|TRBJ1-3
SVALMSGNTIY
>NA|TRBV4-2|TRBJ2-1
ASSQEILWGRGTYNEQF
>NA|TRBV5-1|TRBJ2-5
ASSLEGLGGETQY
>TRBD1|TRBV18|TRBJ1-1
ASSPRDSMNTEAF
>NA|TRBV19|TRBJ2-7
ASGRGFAYEQY
>NA|TRBV24-1|TRBJ2-1
ATSEGGMIVQF
>NA|TRBV4-1|TRBJ2-1
ASASYDGGRPNEQF
>TRBD2|TRBV29-1|TRBJ2-1
SVGRGESYNEQF
>TRBD2|TRBV28|TRBJ2-5
ASALAGGQETQY
>NA|TRBV12-3/TRBV12-4|TRBJ2-7
ASSLGGAPYEQY
>NA|TRBV12-3/TRBV12-4|TRBJ1-2
ASISQTNYGYT
>TRBD2|TRBV7-9|TRBJ2-7
ASSHGLASYEQY
>TRBD2|TRBV4-2|TRBJ2-3
ASSPWGRAPDTQY
>TRBD2|TRBV4-2|TRBJ2-1
ASSQGRGGRNEQF
>TRBD1|TRBV12-3/TRBV12-4|TRBJ1-5
ASIFQGGVGNQPQH
>NA|TRBV20-1|TRBJ2-5
SARDGGLETQY
>NA|TRBV24-1|TRBJ1-5
ATSDHKQGHNQPQH
>TRBD1|TRBV9|TRBJ1-1
ASSGQGRQDTEAF
>NA|TRBV12-3/TRBV12-4|TRBJ2-7
ASSFSPHEQY